These 27 T cell receptor beta chains came from one sample sequenced in a study of cytomegalovirus exposure and HLA in healthy donors. PCR employed 60 Vbeta and 13 Jbeta primers. Clones were sequenced by immunoSEQ multiplex PCR, and TCRdb holds only the in-frame ones, with some missing. The profile shows a few hundred thousand clones, just over 75% of them singletons. Sequenced material: PBMCs. All receptors derive from a woman aged 55-75 years in good health and CMV-seropositive.

V usage is TRBV5-6 and J usage is TRBJ2-7, with D perhaps matching TRBD1 (6 bases). From germline, CDR1 is SGHDT and CDR2 YYEEEE. The CDR3 is 12 residues long. V dropped 6 bases and J dropped 4 bases, with 11 bases sitting between them. As DNA, the CDR3 is TGTGCCAGCACCATCAGGGGTTACGAGCAGTACTTC. It yields the protein CASTIRGYEQYF.

V is TRBV5-1 and J is TRBJ2-3; TRBD2 agrees at 7 bases. The CDR3 covers 15 residues. Germline assignment: CDR1 SGHRS and CDR2 YFSETQ. The V and J ends lost 0 bases and 2 bases, in that order; junction bases with no gene match: 3. CDR3 region: CASSLGAGDTDTQYF. The CDR3 nucleotides read TGCGCCAGCAGCTTGGGCGCGGGGGACACAGATACGCAGTATTTT.

Details on this clone: A read error may produce the germline difference seen at one junction end. The J gene is TRBJ1-5, the V gene TRBV10-3; maybe TRBD1 (6 bases). This CDR3 is built from 16 residues. Germline assignment: CDR1 ENHRY and CDR2 SYGVKD. The chain's CDR3 is CASSDVDRPSNQPQHF. The CDR3 bases are TGTGCCAGCAGTGATGTAGACAGGCCTAGCAATCAGCCCCAGCATTTT.

Points on this clone: Because the CDR3's place on the DNA is in doubt, the DNA is left out and the CDR3 is given as listed by TCRdb. V usage is TRBV4-2 and J usage is TRBJ2-2; TRBD2 is taken as the D call from the table, unchecked against the DNA. Inclusive of both ends, the CDR3 amounts to 13 amino acids. The germline CDR1 and CDR2 sequences are LGHNA and YNFKEQ. The CDR3 sequence: CASSQDLERELFF.

With respect to this clone: The identical CDR3 is also encoded by other nucleotide sequences in the sample. The V and J genes are TRBV7-9 and TRBJ1-5, with a possible D match to TRBD1 (6 bases). The CDR3 length is 13 residues. Germline values: CDR1 SEHNR, CDR2 FQNEAQ (reference sequence). V dropped 5 bases and J dropped 4 bases, with 9 bases sitting between them. As DNA, the CDR3 is TGTGCCAGCAGCCGCGACAGGAATCAGCCCCAGCATTTT. Its translation: CASSRDRNQPQHF.

The chain couples TRBV6-5 to TRBJ1-1; 8 nucleotides line up with TRBD1. The CDR3 has 14 amino acids. V was pared by 5 bases and J by 5 bases, with 7 bases of the junction left unmatched. The germline V gene encodes CDR1 MNHEY and CDR2 SVGAGI. The CDR3 loop is CASSDGQGRTEAFF. The CDR3 DNA reads as TGTGCCAGCAGTGACGGACAGGGACGGACTGAAGCTTTCTTT.

The gene calls are TRBV18 and TRBJ1-3; the D gene is possibly TRBD1 (5 bases). Germline-derived CDR1 and CDR2 are KGHSH and LQKENI. Trimming left V 5 bases short and J 0 bases short, with 5 bases between. The CDR3 contains 13 residues. CDR3 nucleotide sequence: TGTGCCAGCTCAACAGGCTCTGGAAACACCATATATTTT. Amino acid sequence: CASSTGSGNTIYF.

The V and J genes are TRBV7-2 and TRBJ1-3; D remains ambiguous. From germline, CDR1 is SGHTA and CDR2 FQGNSA. Between the trimmed V and J ends, which lost 2 bases and 4 bases, there was a span of 12 bases. This CDR3 is 15 amino acids long. CDR3 loop: CASSLLPSPGNTIYF. The CDR3 bases are TGTGCCAGCAGCTTATTACCGAGCCCCGGAAACACCATATATTTT.

The chain links TRBV7-2 to TRBJ2-3, with 8 nucleotides matching TRBD2. The CDR3 sequence is 13 residues long. Germline V lookup: CDR1 SGHTA, CDR2 FQGNSA. Unmatched junction bases numbered 3, after V lost 10 bases and J lost 0 bases. CDR3 amino acids: CAIRLASTDTQYF. As DNA, the CDR3 is TGTGCCATCCGACTAGCGAGCACAGATACGCAGTATTTT. The whole variable domain, filled in from reference TRBV7-2 and TRBJ2-3, reads GAGVSQSPSNKVTEKGKDVELRCDPISGHTALYWYRQSLGQGLEFLIYFQGNSAPDKSGLPSDRFSAERTGGSVSTLTIQRTQQEDSAVYLCAIRLASTDTQYFGPGTRLTVL.

This clone was observed a single time. V gene TRBV5-6 combines with J gene TRBJ1-3; no clear D. Germline V gene data show CDR1 as SGHDT and CDR2 as YYEEEE. The CDR3 runs 15 residues. V lost 1 base to trimming and J lost 0 bases, with 8 bases between them. DNA of the CDR3: TGTGCCAGCAGCTTGATGGCGGTCTCTGGAAACACCATATATTTT. Protein: CASSLMAVSGNTIYF. The variable domain in full, completed from reference TRBV5-6 and TRBJ1-3, reads DAGVTQSPTHLIKTRGQQVTLRCSPKSGHDTVSWYQQALGQGPQFIFQYYEEEERQRGNFPDRFSGHQFPNYSSELNVNALLLGDSALYLCASSLMAVSGNTIYFGEGSWLTVV.

The V and J genes are TRBV27 and TRBJ2-7; possible D gene TRBD2, 5 bases. V lost 6 bases and J lost 0, with 9 bases in between. Per germline, CDR1 MNHEY and CDR2 SMNVEV (reference sequence). There are 13 residues in the CDR3. The CDR3 reads CASRDYSSYEQYF. In DNA form, the CDR3 reads TGTGCCAGCAGAGACTATTCCTCCTACGAGCAGTACTTC.

V is TRBV5-1 and J is TRBJ2-7, with 8 bases that match TRBD2. Germline V gives CDR1 SGHRS, CDR2 YFSETQ. After removal of 4 bases from V and 1 base from J, the junction contained 4 bases not matched to a gene. CDR3 length: 14 amino acids. The DNA for the CDR3 is TGCGCCAGCAGCCCAGGACTAGCTTCCTACGAGCAGTACTTC. Encoded protein: CASSPGLASYEQYF.

This chain links TRBV28 with TRBJ1-2; 8 bases align to TRBD1. The ends lost 10 bases at V and 6 bases at J; junction bases unmatched: 10. The CDR3 is 13 residues long. Germline CDR1 and CDR2: MDHEN and SYDVKM. CDR3 nucleotide sequence: TGTGCCACCAGGCCCAGGGGGCGTAATGGCTACACCTTC. Translated: CATRPRGRNGYTF.

This clone occurred a few times. The chain employs TRBV27 and TRBJ2-7; 9 bases are shared with TRBD1. Germline CDR1 MNHEY, CDR2 SMNVEV (reference sequence). This CDR3 comprises 16 residues. J was trimmed by 0 bases and V by 0 bases; bases with no gene match: 3. CDR3 sequence reads: CASSLSGTGYSYEQYF. CDR3 DNA: TGTGCCAGCAGTTTATCAGGGACAGGGTACTCCTACGAGCAGTACTTC.

The chain uses TRBV2 and TRBJ1-5, with TRBD1 identical over 8 bases. The CDR3 is 14 amino acids. The ends lost 5 bases at V and 7 bases at J; junction bases unmatched: 7. Per the germline V gene, CDR1 is SNHLY and CDR2 is FYNNEI. The CDR3 is CASSPGQGGQPQHF. CDR3 bases: TGTGCCAGCAGTCCAGGACAGGGCGGGCAGCCCCAGCATTTT. The full variable domain, in which reference TRBV2 and TRBJ1-5 provide the parts outside the CDR3, is EPEVTQTPSHQVTQMGQEVILRCVPISNHLYFYWYRQILGQKVEFLVSFYNNEISEKSEIFDDQFSVERPDGSNFTLKIRSTKLEDSAMYFCASSPGQGGQPQHFGDGTRLSIL.

The V call is TRBV10-3, the J call TRBJ2-3, with 10 bases that match TRBD2. The CDR3 covers 15 residues. V lost 3 bases to trimming and J lost 1 base; unmatched junction nucleotides: 1. CDR1 ENHRY and CDR2 SYGVKD come from the germline V gene. CDR3 sequence (DNA): TGTGCCATCAGTGATCTAGCGGGGGGCACAGATACGCAGTATTTT. Residues: CAISDLAGGTDTQYF.

The chain recombines TRBV5-1 with TRBJ1-1; D not certain. The CDR3 sequence is 15 residues long. Germline CDR1 is SGHRS and CDR2 is YFSETQ. Trimming stripped 4 bases from V and 5 bases from J, with 18 bases between. CDR3 amino acids: CASSPGGKGWTEAFF. The CDR3 DNA is TGCGCCAGCAGCCCGGGAGGCAAAGGGTGGACTGAAGCTTTCTTT.

The genes are TRBV5-1 and TRBJ1-3; no reliable D call. CDR3 length: 13 amino acids. Trimming removed 5 bases at V and 2 bases at J, with 8 bases between. Germline V gene data show CDR1 as SGHRS and CDR2 as YFSETQ. CDR3 in DNA: TGCGCCAGCAGTGAGGTGCCTGGAAACACCATATATTTT. Translation gives CASSEVPGNTIYF. Full variable domain (remainder filled in from reference TRBV5-1 and TRBJ1-3): KAGVTQTPRYLIKTRGQQVTLSCSPISGHRSVSWYQQTPGQGLQFLFEYFSETQRNKGNFPGRFSGRQFSNSRSEMNVSTLELGDSALYLCASSEVPGNTIYFGEGSWLTVV.

This clone was counted a few times. The CDR3 loop is CASEPGLAGYNEQFF. The CDR3 DNA is TGTGCCAGCGAACCCGGACTAGCGGGATACAATGAGCAGTTCTTC. V is TRBV25-1 and J is TRBJ2-1; TRBD2 matches 12 bases. Germline assignment: CDR1 MGHDK and CDR2 SYGVNS. J lost 4 bases, V lost 8 bases, and 6 bases had no gene match. The CDR3 loop spans 15 amino acids.

This clone was seen only once. The chain joins TRBV7-2 to TRBJ2-2; 9 nucleotides align to TRBD2. V was pared by 5 bases and J by 4 bases, with 8 bases of the junction left unmatched. Per the germline V gene, CDR1 is SGHTA and CDR2 is FQGNSA. CDR3 size: 16 residues. The CDR3 DNA reads TGTGCCAGCAGCCCACCGGGACTAGCCGGCACCGGGGAGCTGTTTTTT. Translated, it gives CASSPPGLAGTGELFF.

The V gene is TRBV5-1, the J gene TRBJ1-1, with 7 positions matching TRBD1. Per the germline V gene, CDR1 is SGHRS and CDR2 is YFSETQ. This CDR3 contains 14 residues. The junction had 8 bases not matched to a gene; V was cut back by 6 bases and J by 3 bases. The CDR3 loop is CASKEGAEDTEAFF. CDR3 DNA sequence: TGCGCCAGCAAGGAGGGGGCTGAGGACACTGAAGCTTTCTTT.

The chain has TRBV4-2 and TRBJ1-4; 10 nucleotides agree with TRBD1. The CDR3 is 15 residues long. CDR1 LGHNA and CDR2 YNFKEQ come from the germline V gene. Trimming removed 4 bases from V and 8 bases from J; junction bases left unmatched: 7. CDR3 nucleotides: TGTGCCAGCAGCCCCAAGGGGACAGGGGACGAAAAACTGTTTTTT. This translates into CASSPKGTGDEKLFF.

This chain connects TRBV15 to TRBJ1-1; 8 bases fit TRBD1. This CDR3 is 15 amino acids long. Germline assignment: CDR1 LNHNV and CDR2 YYDKDF (reference sequence). V lost 2 bases to trimming and J lost 4 bases; unmatched junction nucleotides: 6. The CDR3 DNA follows: TGTGCCACCAGCAGACCCGGGACAGGTCGCACTGAAGCTTTCTTT. Its protein product is CATSRPGTGRTEAFF. Full variable domain (missing parts from reference TRBV15 and TRBJ1-1): DAMVIQNPRYQVTQFGKPVTLSCSQTLNHNVMYWYQQKSSQAPKLLFHYYDKDFNNEADTPDNFQSRRPNTSFCFLDIRSPGLGDTAMYLCATSRPGTGRTEAFFGQGTRLTVV.

The V and J genes are TRBV11-2 and TRBJ1-2; D is perhaps TRBD1 (5 bases). V was cut by 3 bases and J by 1 base, with 9 bases left in between. Germline CDR1 and CDR2: SGHAT and FQNNGV. This CDR3 is 14 amino acids long. The CDR3 nucleotides read TGTGCCAGCAGCTTTGGGCAGGGTAACTATGGCTACACCTTC. This codes for CASSFGQGNYGYTF.

This chain links TRBV7-9 with TRBJ2-5; TRBD2 is a possible D gene (6 bases). Germline-derived CDR1 and CDR2 are SEHNR and FQNEAQ (reference sequence). V lost 5 bases to trimming and J lost 5 bases, with 15 bases between them. CDR3 length: 14 amino acids. The CDR3: CASSPRRERETQYF. In nucleotides, the CDR3 is TGTGCCAGCAGCCCTCGGAGGGAGAGGGAGACCCAGTACTTC.

This clone has just one count. The rearrangement links TRBV7-9 to TRBJ2-5, with a weak D call TRBD2 (5 bases). This CDR3 is built from 13 residues. The germline V gene has CDR1 SEHNR and CDR2 FQNEAQ (reference sequence). Trimming shortened V by 1 base and J by 4 bases, and 7 bases separated the two germline ends. CDR3 residues: CASSLGTAETQYF. CDR3 in DNA: TGTGCCAGCAGCTTAGGGACTGCAGAGACCCAGTACTTC.

This clone was counted a single time. J is TRBJ1-2 and V is TRBV28; 7 bases agree with TRBD1. V gave up 7 bases and J gave up 5 bases; unmatched junction bases: 10. This CDR3 comprises 14 residues. Germline-derived CDR1 and CDR2 are MDHEN and SYDVKM. DNA of the CDR3: TGTGCCAGCATCGTTGGGACAGAACTTTATGGCTACACCTTC. Encoded protein: CASIVGTELYGYTF.